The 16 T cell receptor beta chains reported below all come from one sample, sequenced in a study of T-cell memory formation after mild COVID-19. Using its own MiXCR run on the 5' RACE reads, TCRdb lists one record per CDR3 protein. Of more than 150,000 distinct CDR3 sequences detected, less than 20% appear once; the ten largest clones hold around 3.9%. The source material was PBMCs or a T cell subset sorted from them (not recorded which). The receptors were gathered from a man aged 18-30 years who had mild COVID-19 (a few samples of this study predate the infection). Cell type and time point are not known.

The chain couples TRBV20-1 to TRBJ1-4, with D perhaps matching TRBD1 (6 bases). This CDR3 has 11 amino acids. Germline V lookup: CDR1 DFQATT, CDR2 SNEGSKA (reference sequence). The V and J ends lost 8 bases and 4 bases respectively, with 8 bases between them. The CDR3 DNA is TGCAGTTACAGGGATAATGAAAAACTGTTTTTT. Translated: CSYRDNEKLFF.

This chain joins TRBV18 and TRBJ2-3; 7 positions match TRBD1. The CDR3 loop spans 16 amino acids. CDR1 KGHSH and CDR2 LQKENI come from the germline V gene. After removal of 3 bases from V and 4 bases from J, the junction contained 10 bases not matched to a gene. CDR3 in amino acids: CASSPTTGSQADTQYF. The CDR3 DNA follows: TGTGCCAGCTCACCTACGACAGGGTCGCAGGCAGATACGCAGTATTTT.

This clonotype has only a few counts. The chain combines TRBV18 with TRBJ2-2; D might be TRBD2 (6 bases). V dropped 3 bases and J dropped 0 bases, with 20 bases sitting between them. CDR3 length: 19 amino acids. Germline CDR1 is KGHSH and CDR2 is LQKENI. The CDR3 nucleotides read TGTGCCAGCTCACCGTTTCCGGGCGGGGTTAAAGCGAACACCGGGGAGCTGTTTTTT. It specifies CASSPFPGGVKANTGELFF.

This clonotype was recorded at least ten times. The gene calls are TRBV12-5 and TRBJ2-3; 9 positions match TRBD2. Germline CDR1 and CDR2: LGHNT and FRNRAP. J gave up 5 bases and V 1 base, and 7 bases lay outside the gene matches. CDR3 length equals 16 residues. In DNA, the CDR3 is TGTGCTAGTGGTTTGGGCGGGGGGGCCCCCGAAGATACGCAGTATTTT. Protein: CASGLGGGAPEDTQYF.

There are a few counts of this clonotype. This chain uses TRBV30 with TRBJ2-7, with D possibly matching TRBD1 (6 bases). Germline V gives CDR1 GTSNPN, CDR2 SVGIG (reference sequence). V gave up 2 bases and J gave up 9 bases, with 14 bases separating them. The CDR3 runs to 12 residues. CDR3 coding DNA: TGTGCCTGGAGTCGATTCCTGACAGGGCAGTACTTC. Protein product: CAWSRFLTGQYF.

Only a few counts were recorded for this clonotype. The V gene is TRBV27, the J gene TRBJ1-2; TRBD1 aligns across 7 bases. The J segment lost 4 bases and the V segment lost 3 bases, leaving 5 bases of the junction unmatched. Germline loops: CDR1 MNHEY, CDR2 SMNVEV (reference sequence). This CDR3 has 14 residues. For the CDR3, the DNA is TGTGCCAGCAGTTTGCCGGGACAGCTCTATGGCTACACCTTC. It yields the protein CASSLPGQLYGYTF.

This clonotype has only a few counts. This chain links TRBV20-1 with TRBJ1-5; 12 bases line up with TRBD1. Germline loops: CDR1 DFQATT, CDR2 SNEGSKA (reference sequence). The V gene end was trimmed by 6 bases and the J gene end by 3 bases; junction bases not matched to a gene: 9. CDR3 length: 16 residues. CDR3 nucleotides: TGCAGTGCAACAAATTGGGACAGGGGGCTCAATCAGCCCCAGCATTTT. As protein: CSATNWDRGLNQPQHF.

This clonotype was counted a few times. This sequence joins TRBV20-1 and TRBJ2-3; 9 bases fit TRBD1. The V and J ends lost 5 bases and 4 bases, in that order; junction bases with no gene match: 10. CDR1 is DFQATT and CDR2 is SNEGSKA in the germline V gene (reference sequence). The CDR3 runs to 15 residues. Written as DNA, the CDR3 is TGCAGTGCTTCCCGGACAGGGGTCCTCGCAGATACGCAGTATTTT. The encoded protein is CSASRTGVLADTQYF.

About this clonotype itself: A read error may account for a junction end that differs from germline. CDR3 sequence (DNA): TGTGCCAGCTCTCCACAGGGGTTGCGAGAGACCCAGTACTTC. Protein product: CASSPQGLRETQYF. V is TRBV18 and J is TRBJ2-5, with 7 bases matching TRBD1. This CDR3 spans 14 amino acids. Germline CDR1 is KGHSH and CDR2 is LQKENI.

CDR3 sequence (DNA): TGTGCCAGCTCCTCACAGGGTTTTAGCAATCAGCCCCAGCATTTT. Translation: CASSSQGFSNQPQHF. The chain employs TRBV2 and TRBJ1-5; possibly TRBD1 for D (6 bases). The CDR3 has 15 residues. Germline assignment: CDR1 SNHLY and CDR2 FYNNEI. V lost 8 bases and J lost 0, with 14 bases in between. Variable domain in full (rest from reference TRBV2 and TRBJ1-5): EPEVTQTPSHQVTQMGQEVILRCVPISNHLYFYWYRQILGQKVEFLVSFYNNEISEKSEIFDDQFSVERPDGSNFTLKIRSTKLEDSAMYFCASSSQGFSNQPQHFGDGTRLSIL.

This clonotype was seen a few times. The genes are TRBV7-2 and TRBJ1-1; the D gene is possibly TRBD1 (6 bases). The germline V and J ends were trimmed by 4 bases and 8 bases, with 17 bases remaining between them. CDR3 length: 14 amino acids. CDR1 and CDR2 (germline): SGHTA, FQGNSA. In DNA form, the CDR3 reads TGTGCCAGCAGCTCGACAGGATCAGGATGGGAAGCTTTCTTT. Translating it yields CASSSTGSGWEAFF.

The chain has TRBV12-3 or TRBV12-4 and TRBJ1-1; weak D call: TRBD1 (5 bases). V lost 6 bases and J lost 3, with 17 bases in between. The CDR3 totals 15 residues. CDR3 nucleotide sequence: TGTGCCAGCAGCACACGAGGCGGGGCCTACACTGAAGCTTTCTTT. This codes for CASSTRGGAYTEAFF.

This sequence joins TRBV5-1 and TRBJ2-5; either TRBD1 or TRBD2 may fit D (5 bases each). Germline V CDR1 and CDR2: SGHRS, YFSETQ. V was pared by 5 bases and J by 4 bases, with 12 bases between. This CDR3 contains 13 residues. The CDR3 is CASSYGTSETQYF. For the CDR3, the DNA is TGCGCCAGCAGTTATGGGACGTCAGAGACCCAGTACTTC.

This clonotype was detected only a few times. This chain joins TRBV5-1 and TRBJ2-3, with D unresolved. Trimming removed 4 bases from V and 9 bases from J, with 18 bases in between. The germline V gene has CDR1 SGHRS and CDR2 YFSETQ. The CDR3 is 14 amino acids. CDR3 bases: TGCGCCAGCAGCCTCTGGAGCTCCCCGGGCACGCAGTATTTT. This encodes CASSLWSSPGTQYF.

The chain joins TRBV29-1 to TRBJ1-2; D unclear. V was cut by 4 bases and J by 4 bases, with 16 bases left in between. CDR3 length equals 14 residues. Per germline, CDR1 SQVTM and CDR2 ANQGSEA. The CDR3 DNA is TGCAGCGTTGCCCAGTTCCAGAGCATCTATGGCTACACCTTC. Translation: CSVAQFQSIYGYTF.

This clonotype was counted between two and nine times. The CDR3 bases are TGCGCCAGCGCCCGGACAGGAGGAGAGACCCAGTACTTC. This codes for CASARTGGETQYF. This rearrangement joins TRBV5-1 to TRBJ2-5; 7 positions match TRBD1. V shed 7 bases, J shed 4 bases, and the junction held 7 bases outside the gene matches. The germline V gene encodes CDR1 SGHRS and CDR2 YFSETQ. CDR3 length equals 13 residues.